Reported below is one T cell receptor (beta chain). Its target is not known. This entry belongs to a study of shared clonotypes between healthy human individuals. Study conclusions and caveats: Sharing across four donors was highest in naive CD4 (around 5%) and lowest in memory CD8 (0.4%). Against clonotypes common to all four donors, non-shared ones had lower generation probabilities. In the sorted subsets, rarefaction showed sequencing was incomplete despite large depth.

The CDR3 consists of 15 residues. The V and J ends lost 2 bases and 6 bases, in that order; junction bases with no gene match: 7. Germline V gene lookup returns CDR1 SGHDT and CDR2 YYEEEE. The assay was immunoSEQ multiplex PCR, and TCRdb's table has in-frame clones only and misses some. The table includes about 2 million clones, 85% to 95% detected once. Naive CD8 cells lacked CD45RO, underwent positive selection for CCR7 and left out terminally differentiated effector memory CD45RA+ cells. The TCR originated in a man aged 18 to 35 in good health. The chain recombines TRBV5-6 with TRBJ2-1, with 8 nucleotides matching TRBD2. Material for sequencing was naive CD8+ T cells sorted from blood. In DNA, the CDR3 is TGTGCCAGCAGCTTTAGCGGGGTGGGGGGCAATGAGCAGTTCTTC. Translation: CASSFSGVGGNEQFF.